Below, one TCR beta chain is given with its context. These data come from a study of blood T cell repertoires in COVID-19. Study information: From the United States, Italy and Spain came samples of acute and convalescent COVID-19. T cells, B-cell-depleted T cells, or PBMCs supplied cDNA or gDNA.

Per the germline V gene, CDR1 is SQVTM and CDR2 is ANQGSEA. Germline trimming cut 6 bases from V and 7 bases from J; bases unmatched to any gene: 11. The CDR3 sequence is 13 residues long. Original processing methods: How many nucleated cells were present was estimated from reference gene primer amplification. Assay: immunoSEQ multiplex PCR; the TCRdb copy retains only in-frame clones and omits some. D and trimming were read from the DNA, whereas the V and J calls and clone size are those reported in that table. Among 150,000 or so clones, roughly four fifths were seen once, and the ten largest hold 3.5% to 4.5%.

The genes are TRBV29-1 and TRBJ2-5; TRBD1 agrees at 7 bases. The source is a woman aged 60-70 years with acute or convalescent COVID-19. Sequenced sample: peripheral blood. The CDR3 sequence is CSVAPDRERTQYF. The CDR3 nucleotides read TGCAGCGTGGCCCCTGACAGGGAGAGGACCCAGTACTTC.